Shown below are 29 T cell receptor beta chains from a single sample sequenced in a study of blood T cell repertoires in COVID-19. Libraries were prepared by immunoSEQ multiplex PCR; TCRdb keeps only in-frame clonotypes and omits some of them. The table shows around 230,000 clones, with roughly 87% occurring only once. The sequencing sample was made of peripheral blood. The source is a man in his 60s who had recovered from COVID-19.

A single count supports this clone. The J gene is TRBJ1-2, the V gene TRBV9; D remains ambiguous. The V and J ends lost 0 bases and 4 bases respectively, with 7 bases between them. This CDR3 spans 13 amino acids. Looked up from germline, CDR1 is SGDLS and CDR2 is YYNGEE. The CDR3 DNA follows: TGTGCCAGCAGCGTAGCGGGGTTCTATGGCTACACCTTC. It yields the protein CASSVAGFYGYTF.

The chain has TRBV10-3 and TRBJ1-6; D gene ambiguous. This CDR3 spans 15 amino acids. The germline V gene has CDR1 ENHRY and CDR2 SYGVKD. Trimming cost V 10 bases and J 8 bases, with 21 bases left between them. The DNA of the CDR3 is TGTGCCACCTCAACCACACGGGGTAGTCATTCACCCCTCCACTTT. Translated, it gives CATSTTRGSHSPLHF.

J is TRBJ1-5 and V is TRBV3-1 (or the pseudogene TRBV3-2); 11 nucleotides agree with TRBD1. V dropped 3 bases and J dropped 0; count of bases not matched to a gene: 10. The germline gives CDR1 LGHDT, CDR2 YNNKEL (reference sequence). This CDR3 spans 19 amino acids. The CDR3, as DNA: TGTGCCAGCAGCCAGATGGACAGGGGGCGCGGAAGTAGCAATCAGCCCCAGCATTTT. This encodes CASSQMDRGRGSSNQPQHF.

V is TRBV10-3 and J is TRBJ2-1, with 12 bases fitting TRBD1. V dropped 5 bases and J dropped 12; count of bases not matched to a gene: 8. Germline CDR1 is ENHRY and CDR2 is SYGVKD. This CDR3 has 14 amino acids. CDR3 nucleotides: TGTGCCATCAGTCCGGGACAGGGGGCTCAGGGGCAGTTCTTC. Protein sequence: CAISPGQGAQGQFF.

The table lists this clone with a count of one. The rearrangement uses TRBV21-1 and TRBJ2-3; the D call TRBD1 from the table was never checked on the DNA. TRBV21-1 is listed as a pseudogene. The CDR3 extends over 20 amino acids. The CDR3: CASILIGRDRGFRARGTQYF. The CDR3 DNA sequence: TGTGCCAGCATCCTAATTGGGCGGGACAGGGGGTTCCGCGCGCGAGGTACGCAGTATTTT.

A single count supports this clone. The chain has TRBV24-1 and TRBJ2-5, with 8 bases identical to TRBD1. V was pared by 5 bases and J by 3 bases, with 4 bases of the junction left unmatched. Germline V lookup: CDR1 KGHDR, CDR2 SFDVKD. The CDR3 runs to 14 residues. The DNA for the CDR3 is TGTGCCACCAGTGCTACGGACAGGGAAGAGACCCAGTACTTC. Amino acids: CATSATDREETQYF.

The CDR3 is CASRDPTGSSPLHF. CDR3 bases: TGTGCCAGCAGGGATCCAACAGGTTCCTCACCCCTCCACTTT. V is TRBV6-5 and J is TRBJ1-6; D may be TRBD1 (5 bases). V dropped 6 bases and J dropped 10 bases, with 16 bases sitting between them. Germline values: CDR1 MNHEY, CDR2 SVGAGI. The CDR3 is 14 residues long.

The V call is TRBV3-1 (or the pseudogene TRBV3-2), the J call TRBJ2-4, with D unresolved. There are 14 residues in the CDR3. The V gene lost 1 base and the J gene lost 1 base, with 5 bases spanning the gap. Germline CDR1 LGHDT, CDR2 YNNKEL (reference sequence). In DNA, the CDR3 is TGTGCCAGCAGCCAAGGGGCTGCCAAAAACATTCAGTACTTC. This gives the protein CASSQGAAKNIQYF.

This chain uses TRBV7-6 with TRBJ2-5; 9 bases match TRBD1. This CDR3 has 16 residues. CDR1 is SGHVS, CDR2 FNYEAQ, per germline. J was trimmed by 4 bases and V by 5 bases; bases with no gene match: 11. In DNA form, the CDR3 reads TGTGCCAGCAGCCCCCGGACAGGGGTGGCGGGAGAGACCCAGTACTTC. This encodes CASSPRTGVAGETQYF.

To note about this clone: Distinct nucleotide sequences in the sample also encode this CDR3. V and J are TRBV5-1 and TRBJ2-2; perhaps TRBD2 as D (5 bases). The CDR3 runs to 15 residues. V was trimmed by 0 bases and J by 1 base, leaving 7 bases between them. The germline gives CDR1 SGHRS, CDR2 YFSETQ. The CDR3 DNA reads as TGCGCCAGCAGCTTGGTGGCGGGGAACACCGGGGAGCTGTTTTTT. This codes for CASSLVAGNTGELFF.

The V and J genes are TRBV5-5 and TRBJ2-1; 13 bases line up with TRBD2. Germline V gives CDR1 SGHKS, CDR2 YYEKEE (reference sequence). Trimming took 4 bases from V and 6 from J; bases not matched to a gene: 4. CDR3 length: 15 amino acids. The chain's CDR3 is CASSQGLAGINEQFF. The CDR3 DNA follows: TGTGCCAGCAGCCAGGGACTAGCGGGGATCAATGAGCAGTTCTTC.

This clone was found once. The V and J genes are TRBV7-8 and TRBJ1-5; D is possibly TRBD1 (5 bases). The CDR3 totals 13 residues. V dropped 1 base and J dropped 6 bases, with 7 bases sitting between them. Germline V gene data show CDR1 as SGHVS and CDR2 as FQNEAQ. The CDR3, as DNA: TGTGCCAGCAGCTTAGGGGGCGGTCAGCCCCAGCATTTT. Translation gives CASSLGGGQPQHF.

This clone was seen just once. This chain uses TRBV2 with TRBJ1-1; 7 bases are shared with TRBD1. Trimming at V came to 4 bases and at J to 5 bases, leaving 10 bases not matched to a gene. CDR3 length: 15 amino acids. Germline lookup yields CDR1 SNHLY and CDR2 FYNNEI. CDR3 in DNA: TGTGCCAGCAGTGTGTTTGCAGGGGGTCGGACTGAAGCTTTCTTT. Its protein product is CASSVFAGGRTEAFF.

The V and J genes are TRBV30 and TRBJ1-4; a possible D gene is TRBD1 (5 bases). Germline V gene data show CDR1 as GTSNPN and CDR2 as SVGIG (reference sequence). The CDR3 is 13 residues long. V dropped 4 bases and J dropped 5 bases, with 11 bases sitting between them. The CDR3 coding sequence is TGTGCCTGGAACCGACAGAGGAATGAAAAACTGTTTTTT. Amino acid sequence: CAWNRQRNEKLFF.

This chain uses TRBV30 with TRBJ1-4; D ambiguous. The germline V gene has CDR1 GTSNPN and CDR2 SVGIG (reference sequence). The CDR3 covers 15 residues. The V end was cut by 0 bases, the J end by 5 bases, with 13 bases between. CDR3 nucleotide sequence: TGTGCCTGGAGTGTAGGTTTGGGCCTGAATGAAAAACTGTTTTTT. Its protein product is CAWSVGLGLNEKLFF.

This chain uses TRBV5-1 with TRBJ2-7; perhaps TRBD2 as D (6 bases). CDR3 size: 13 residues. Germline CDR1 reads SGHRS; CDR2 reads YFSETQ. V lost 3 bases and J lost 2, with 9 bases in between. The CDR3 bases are TGCGCCAGCAGCTCGCCGGGGGCCTACGAGCAGTACTTC. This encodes CASSSPGAYEQYF.

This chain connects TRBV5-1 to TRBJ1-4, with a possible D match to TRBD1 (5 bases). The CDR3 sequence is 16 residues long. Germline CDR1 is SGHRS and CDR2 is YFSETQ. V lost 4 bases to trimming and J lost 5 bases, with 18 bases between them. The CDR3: CASSQTTGEGNEKLFF. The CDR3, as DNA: TGCGCCAGCAGCCAAACTACCGGGGAGGGGAATGAAAAACTGTTTTTT.

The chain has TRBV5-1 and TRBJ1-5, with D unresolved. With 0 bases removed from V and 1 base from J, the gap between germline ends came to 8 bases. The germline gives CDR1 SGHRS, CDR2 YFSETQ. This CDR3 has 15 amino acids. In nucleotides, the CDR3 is TGCGCCAGCAGCTTGGACCCACTCAGCAATCAGCCCCAGCATTTT. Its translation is CASSLDPLSNQPQHF.

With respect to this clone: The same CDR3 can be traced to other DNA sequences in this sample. In DNA, the CDR3 is TGTGCCAGCAGCTTAGGGCTAGCGGACAATGAGCAGTTCTTC. Residues: CASSLGLADNEQFF. The chain recombines TRBV7-2 with TRBJ2-1, with TRBD2 matching over 7 bases. CDR3 size: 14 residues. Germline CDR1 and CDR2: SGHTA and FQGNSA. The junction had 2 bases not matched to a gene; V was cut back by 1 base and J by 5 bases.

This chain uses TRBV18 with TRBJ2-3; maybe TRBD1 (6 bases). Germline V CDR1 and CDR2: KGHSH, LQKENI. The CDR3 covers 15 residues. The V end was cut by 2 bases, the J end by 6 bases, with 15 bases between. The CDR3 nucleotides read TGTGCCAGCTCACCATGGTCACAGGGTACGGATACGCAGTATTTT. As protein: CASSPWSQGTDTQYF.

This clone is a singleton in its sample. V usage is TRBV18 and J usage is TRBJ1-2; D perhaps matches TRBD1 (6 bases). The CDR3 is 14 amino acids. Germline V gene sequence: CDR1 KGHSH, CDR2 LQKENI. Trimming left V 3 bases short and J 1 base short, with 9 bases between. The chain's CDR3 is CASSPPGDNYGYTF. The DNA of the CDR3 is TGTGCCAGCTCACCCCCAGGGGATAACTATGGCTACACCTTC.

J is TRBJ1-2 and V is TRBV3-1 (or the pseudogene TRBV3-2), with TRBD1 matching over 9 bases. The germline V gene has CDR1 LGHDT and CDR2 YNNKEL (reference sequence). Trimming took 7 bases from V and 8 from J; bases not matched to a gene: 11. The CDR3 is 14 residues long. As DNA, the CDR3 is TGTGCCAGCACCCCTCGGGGACAGGGAACCGGCTACACCTTC. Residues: CASTPRGQGTGYTF.

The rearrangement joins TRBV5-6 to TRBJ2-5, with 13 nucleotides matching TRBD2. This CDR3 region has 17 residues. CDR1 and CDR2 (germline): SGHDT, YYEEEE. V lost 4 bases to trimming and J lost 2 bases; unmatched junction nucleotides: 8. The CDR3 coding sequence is TGTGCCAGCAGCACTGGACTAGCGGGGGAGACACAAGAGACCCAGTACTTC. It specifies CASSTGLAGETQETQYF.

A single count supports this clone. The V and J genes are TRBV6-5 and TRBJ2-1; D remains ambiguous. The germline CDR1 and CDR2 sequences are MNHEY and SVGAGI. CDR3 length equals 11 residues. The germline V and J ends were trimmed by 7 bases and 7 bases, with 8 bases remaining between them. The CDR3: CASTWSNEQFF. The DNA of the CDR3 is TGTGCCAGCACCTGGAGTAATGAGCAGTTCTTC.

The CDR3 bases are TGCGCCAGCAGCTTGGCCGGGGGTCCGGTTTACACTGAAGCTTTCTTT. Translating it yields CASSLAGGPVYTEAFF. This chain uses TRBV5-1 with TRBJ1-1, with D maybe TRBD1 (5 bases). CDR1 and CDR2 from the germline V gene are SGHRS and YFSETQ. The CDR3 is made up of 16 amino acids. V shed 0 bases and J shed 3 bases, with 15 bases lying between them.

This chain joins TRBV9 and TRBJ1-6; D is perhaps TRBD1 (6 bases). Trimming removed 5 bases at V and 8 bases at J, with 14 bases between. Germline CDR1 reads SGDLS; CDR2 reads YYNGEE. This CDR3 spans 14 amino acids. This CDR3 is CASRKGVGDSPLHF. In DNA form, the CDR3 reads TGTGCCAGCAGGAAGGGGGTCGGAGATTCACCCCTCCACTTT. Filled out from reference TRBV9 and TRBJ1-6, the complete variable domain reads DSGVTQTPKHLITATGQRVTLRCSPRSGDLSVYWYQQSLDQGLQFLIQYYNGEERAKGNILERFSAQQFPDLHSELNLSSLELGDSALYFCASRKGVGDSPLHFGNGTRLTVT.

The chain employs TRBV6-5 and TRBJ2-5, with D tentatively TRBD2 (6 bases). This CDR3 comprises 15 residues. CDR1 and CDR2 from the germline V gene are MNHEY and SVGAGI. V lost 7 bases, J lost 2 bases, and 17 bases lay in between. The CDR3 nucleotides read TGTGCCAGCAATCCGGGGAGGCTCTCTCAAGAGACCCAGTACTTC. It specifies CASNPGRLSQETQYF.

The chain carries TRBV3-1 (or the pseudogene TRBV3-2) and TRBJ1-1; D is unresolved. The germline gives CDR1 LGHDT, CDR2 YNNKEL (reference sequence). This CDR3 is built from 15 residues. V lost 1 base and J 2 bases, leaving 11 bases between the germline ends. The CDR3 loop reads CASSQVGLSNTEAFF. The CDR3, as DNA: TGTGCCAGCAGCCAAGTTGGGCTCTCCAACACTGAAGCTTTCTTT.

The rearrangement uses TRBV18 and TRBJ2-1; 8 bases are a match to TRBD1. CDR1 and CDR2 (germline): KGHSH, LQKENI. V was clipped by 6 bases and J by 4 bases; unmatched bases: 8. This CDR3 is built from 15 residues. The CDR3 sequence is CASSRGQAEYNEQFF. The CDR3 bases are TGTGCCAGCTCCCGGGGACAGGCTGAATACAATGAGCAGTTCTTC.